The rows below give T cell receptor beta chains drawn from one sample of a study of cytomegalovirus exposure and HLA in healthy donors. Generated by immunoSEQ multiplex PCR, the TCRdb table keeps only in-frame clones and is missing some. The table includes fewer than 300,000 clones, roughly 90% detected once. Sequenced sample: PBMCs. These receptors came from a woman younger than 35 in good health and CMV-seronegative. The CDR3 runs from the conserved cysteine through the conserved F or W. Fields, in order: J gene, D gene, clone size, V gene, CDR3 protein, CDR3 DNA. A D gene is named only where the DNA matches it firmly. Some rows mark clone size as missing; the rest say once, few, many or name a class of expanded clone.

>TRBJ1-5|NA|NA|TRBV28
CASSLVSPSARPQHF
TGTGCCAGCAGTTTAGTAAGTCCGAGCGCTAGGCCCCAGCATTTT
>TRBJ1-5|TRBD1|NA|TRBV28
CASRGRQGAVNQPQHF
TGTGCCAGCAGGGGACGACAGGGGGCGGTCAATCAGCCCCAGCATTTT
>TRBJ2-7|NA|NA|TRBV28
CASSSSYEQYF
TGTGCCAGCAGTTCCTCTTACGAGCAGTACTTC
>TRBJ2-7|TRBD2|NA|TRBV28
CASRGASGVSYEQYF
TGTGCCAGCCGCGGGGCTAGCGGAGTATCCTACGAGCAGTACTTC
>TRBJ2-7|NA|NA|TRBV28
CASSQEGPSSYEQYF
TGTGCCAGCAGTCAGGAAGGTCCGAGCTCCTACGAGCAGTACTTC
>TRBJ1-4|NA|once|TRBV11-2
CASSNRLGTNEKLFF
TGTGCCAGCAGCAACCGACTGGGAACTAATGAAAAACTGTTTTTT
>TRBJ2-1|TRBD2|NA|TRBV4-1
CASSQFTSGRNIEQFF
TGCGCCAGCAGCCAGTTCACTAGCGGGAGGAATATCGAGCAGTTCTTC
>TRBJ2-7|NA|NA|TRBV5-8
CASGGSRRSSYEQYF
TGTGCCAGCGGGGGCAGCCGCAGGAGCTCCTACGAGCAGTACTTC
>TRBJ2-3|NA|NA|TRBV5-4
CASSRERVRADTQYF
TGTGCCAGCAGCCGAGAGCGGGTCCGCGCAGATACGCAGTATTTT
>TRBJ1-1|NA|NA|TRBV5-1
CASSLAQNTEAFF
TGCGCCAGCAGCTTGGCCCAGAACACTGAAGCTTTCTTT
>TRBJ1-2|NA|NA|TRBV27
CASSPTGSGYGYTF
TGTGCCAGCAGTCCCACCGGGTCCGGGTATGGCTACACCTTC
>TRBJ2-7|NA|NA|TRBV13
CASSLARGSSYEQYF
TGTGCCAGCAGCTTAGCACGGGGGAGCTCCTACGAGCAGTACTTC
>TRBJ2-5|TRBD2|NA|TRBV18
CASSPKPGLAGAGETQYF
TGTGCCAGCTCACCAAAACCGGGACTAGCGGGAGCCGGGGAGACCCAGTACTTC
>TRBJ1-1|NA|NA|TRBV10-2
CASSEPKGRGTEAFF
TGCGCCAGCAGTGAGCCTAAGGGGAGGGGAACTGAAGCTTTCTTT
>TRBJ1-2|NA|NA|TRBV30
CANDRQYGYTF
TGTGCCAACGACCGACAGTATGGCTACACCTTC
>TRBJ2-5|NA|NA|TRBV5-1
CASSLTAGLYQETQYF
TGCGCCAGCAGCTTGACGGCGGGCTTATACCAAGAGACCCAGTACTTC
>TRBJ2-7|TRBD2|NA|TRBV29-1
CSVRLAGGLYEQYF
TGCAGCGTTAGACTAGCGGGAGGGCTCTACGAGCAGTACTTC
>TRBJ2-2|NA|NA|TRBV28
CASSLQGTGELFF
TGTGCCAGCAGTTTACAGGGGACCGGGGAGCTGTTTTTT
>TRBJ2-1|TRBD2|once|TRBV14
CASSPQAGVGEQFF
TGTGCCAGCAGCCCACAAGCGGGAGTAGGAGAGCAGTTCTTC
>TRBJ1-1|NA|NA|TRBV5-6
CASSFKRGVGNTEAFF
TGTGCCAGCAGCTTCAAACGCGGGGTAGGAAACACTGAAGCTTTCTTT
>TRBJ1-2|NA|NA|TRBV6-5
CASSYSIQVIRGYTF
TGTGCCAGCAGTTACTCGATCCAGGTGATCCGTGGCTACACCTTC
>TRBJ2-7|TRBD1|NA|TRBV5-1
CASSDSPGQGYEQYF
TGCGCCAGCAGCGATTCACCGGGACAGGGGTACGAGCAGTACTTC
>TRBJ2-4|NA|NA|TRBV5-1
CASSPDRNIQYF
TGCGCCAGCAGCCCAGACAGGAACATTCAGTACTTC
>TRBJ2-5|TRBD1|NA|TRBV11-2
CASSWTGSEETQYF
TGTGCCAGCAGCTGGACAGGGTCAGAGGAGACCCAGTACTTC
>TRBJ1-4|NA|NA|TRBV30
CAWSTQGTAYATNEKLFF
TGTGCCTGGAGCACCCAGGGGACCGCGTATGCAACTAATGAAAAACTGTTTTTT
>TRBJ1-2|NA|NA|TRBV28
CASSPLIKWGGPPNYGYTF
TGTGCCAGCAGCCCCCTCATAAAGTGGGGGGGGCCCCCTAACTATGGCTACACCTTC
>TRBJ2-7|NA|NA|TRBV21-1
CASSLRDLHYEQYF
TGTGCCAGCAGCCTACGGGACTTACATTACGAGCAGTACTTC
>TRBJ1-2|NA|NA|TRBV18
CASSQGRENGYTF
TGTGCCAGCTCACAGGGGCGCGAGAATGGCTACACCTTC
>TRBJ2-2|NA|NA|TRBV5-1
CASSLDGNTGELFF
TGCGCCAGCAGCTTGGACGGGAACACCGGGGAGCTGTTTTTT
>TRBJ2-3|NA|NA|TRBV29-1
CSVATTPGSTDTQYF
TGCAGCGTGGCGACGACCCCCGGGAGCACAGATACGCAGTATTTT
>TRBJ2-1|NA|few|TRBV25-1
CASSGAHKVGDNEQFF
TGTGCCAGCAGTGGTGCCCACAAGGTGGGAGACAATGAGCAGTTCTTC
>TRBJ2-1|TRBD2|NA|TRBV7-3
CASSLTHTSGNEQFF
TGTGCCAGCAGCTTGACTCACACTAGCGGGAATGAGCAGTTCTTC
>TRBJ2-2|NA|NA|TRBV11-3
CASSPRSRENTGELFF
TGTGCCAGCAGCCCAAGATCGCGGGAGAACACCGGGGAGCTGTTTTTT
>TRBJ2-1|TRBD2|NA|TRBV2
CASSAGTSGNNEQFF
TGTGCCAGCAGCGCTGGGACTAGCGGGAACAATGAGCAGTTCTTC
>TRBJ2-7|TRBD2|NA|TRBV11-2
CASSLTQRGGLAVHEQYF
TGTGCCAGCAGCTTAACCCAACGCGGAGGACTAGCGGTCCACGAGCAGTACTTC
>TRBJ2-7|TRBD1|NA|TRBV18
CASSPRGDRGFPYF
TGTGCCAGCTCACCACGTGGGGACAGGGGTTTTCCGTACTTC
>TRBJ2-3|NA|NA|TRBV11-2
CANSLGVMGPLTDTQYF
TGTGCCAACAGCTTAGGTGTGATGGGGCCTCTCACAGATACGCAGTATTTT
>TRBJ2-7|NA|once|TRBV6-5
CASSPGTPKSYEQYF
TGTGCCAGCAGTCCTGGGACTCCAAAATCCTACGAGCAGTACTTC
>TRBJ2-3|TRBD2|NA|TRBV5-4
CASSNLAGGSDTQYF
TGTGCCAGCAGTAACCTAGCGGGAGGGTCAGATACGCAGTATTTT
>TRBJ2-7|TRBD1|NA|TRBV7-2
CASSLYRGSGEQYF
TGTGCCAGCAGCTTGTACAGGGGATCGGGGGAGCAGTACTTC
>TRBJ2-1|NA|NA|TRBV5-1
CASSLGLAGRLQVGTGLDNEQFF
TGCGCCAGCAGCTTGGGTTTGGCAGGACGGCTACAGGTCGGAACGGGCCTAGACAATGAGCAGTTCTTC
>TRBJ2-1|NA|NA|TRBV15
CATSRGSGLMHNEQFF
TGTGCCACCAGCAGGGGTAGCGGCCTTATGCACAATGAGCAGTTCTTC
>TRBJ2-5|NA|NA|TRBV5-1
CASSFSGEETQYF
TGCGCCAGCAGCTTTTCGGGAGAGGAGACCCAGTACTTC
>TRBJ1-1|NA|NA|TRBV2
CASSFPGHQPLLNTEAFF
TGTGCCAGCAGTTTTCCGGGACATCAACCACTTCTGAACACTGAAGCTTTCTTT
>TRBJ1-2|TRBD1|NA|TRBV28
CASRGTVMRYTF
TGTGCCAGCAGAGGGACAGTAATGCGGTACACCTTC
>TRBJ1-4|NA|NA|TRBV25-1
CASSNTGRRREKLFF
TGTGCCAGCAGTAATACAGGGCGAAGACGTGAAAAACTGTTTTTT
>TRBJ2-3|NA|NA|TRBV6-5
CASSGGHLGPDTQYF
TGTGCCAGCTCCGGGGGGCATCTCGGCCCAGATACGCAGTATTTT
>TRBJ2-2|TRBD1|few|TRBV2
CASTPDRAISGELFF
TGTGCCAGCACCCCTGACAGGGCGATTTCGGGGGAGCTGTTTTTT